This entry concerns a single TCR beta chain. Its antigen remains unidentified. This specimen comes from a study of T cell repertoires in ileal Crohn's disease. Points from the study as a whole: Sorted CD8 T cells held more high-frequency clones than CD4. Active smokers at surgery had more clonal expansions than non-smokers. Endoscopy was done a median around 6.9 months after surgery.

CDR1 is LNHDA, CDR2 SQIVND, per germline (reference sequence). V trimming: 6 bases; J trimming: 6 bases; junction bases outside the gene matches: 22. This CDR3 has 18 residues. Noted time point: neoterminal ileum biopsy at postoperative endoscopy, about 6 months after surgery. Libraries were prepared by immunoSEQ multiplex PCR; TCRdb keeps only in-frame clonotypes and omits some of them. The sample lists approximately 13,000 clones, 78% occurring once. The gene calls are TRBV19 and TRBJ1-2; TRBD1 aligns across 7 bases. Material for sequencing was ileal tissue. The TCR sequence derives from an adult with Crohn's disease. Here the CDR3 reads CASSQTGYEFRRRDGYTF. CDR3 DNA sequence: TGTGCCAGTAGCCAGACAGGGTATGAATTTCGGAGGAGGGATGGCTACACCTTC.